Presented here are 17 T cell receptor beta chains from one specimen sequenced in a study of CD8+CD57+ T cells in acquired aplastic anemia. Selection for sequencing was limited to patients who had shown CD8+CD57+ cell expansion by flow cytometry. The TCR beta profiling, which covered VDJ combination and CDR3 sequence, was carried out using genomic DNA as the template. TCRdb re-derived calls from the reads in MiXCR, one entry per CDR3 protein. The data contain about 240,000 distinct CDR3 sequences, around 45% of them singletons. Material: sorted CD4+, CD8+, or CD8+CD57+ T cells (not recorded which) from PBMCs. All receptors come from a human donor with aplastic anemia.

This clonotype appeared once. Relative to the germline gene, one junction end is altered; a read error may explain this. This chain connects TRBV7-9 to TRBJ1-1; no firm D call. CDR3 length equals 13 residues. Germline CDR1 SEHNR, CDR2 FQNEAQ (reference sequence). CDR3 coding DNA: TGTGCCAGCAGTTTAGGAAGCGTTCCTGAAGCTTTCTTT. Its protein is CASSLGSVPEAFF.

This clonotype occurred many times. The V and J genes are TRBV11-2 and TRBJ2-1, with TRBD2 matching over 9 bases. The CDR3 loop spans 18 amino acids. Trimming at V came to 1 base and at J to 8 bases, leaving 15 bases not matched to a gene. Germline V gene sequence: CDR1 SGHAT, CDR2 FQNNGV. The CDR3 here is CASSLVASGASVGDEQFF. CDR3 bases: TGTGCCAGCAGCTTAGTAGCTAGCGGGGCTTCAGTGGGGGATGAGCAGTTCTTC.

V and J are TRBV13 and TRBJ2-5; a weak D match, TRBD1 (6 bases). The CDR3 has 16 residues. Trimming stripped 0 bases from V and 9 bases from J, with 20 bases between. Per germline, CDR1 PRHDT and CDR2 FYEKMQ (reference sequence). In DNA, the CDR3 is TGTGCCAGCAGCTTAGGACAGGTTGGGGGCAATCAGCCCCAGTACTTC. This encodes CASSLGQVGGNQPQYF.

This clonotype occurred a few times. The chain carries TRBV6-1 and TRBJ1-5; a possible D gene is TRBD1 (6 bases). This CDR3 comprises 16 residues. The germline gives CDR1 MNHNS, CDR2 SASEGT. V was trimmed by 4 bases and J by 0 bases, leaving 13 bases between them. CDR3 region: CASSVIGTTSNQPQHF. Written as DNA, the CDR3 is TGTGCCAGCAGTGTAATCGGGACAACTAGCAATCAGCCCCAGCATTTT.

This clonotype was seen repeatedly, ten times or more. The rearrangement links TRBV20-1 to TRBJ2-1, with 9 bases fitting TRBD1. The CDR3 covers 15 residues. Germline V lookup: CDR1 DFQATT, CDR2 SNEGSKA (reference sequence). J lost 8 bases, V lost 0 bases, and 8 bases had no gene match. The CDR3 sequence is CSARDPDRGIDEQFF. CDR3 coding DNA: TGCAGTGCTAGAGATCCCGACAGGGGGATCGATGAGCAGTTCTTC.

V and J are TRBV7-9 and TRBJ2-5, with 10 bases identical to TRBD2. Germline V CDR1 and CDR2: SEHNR, FQNEAQ (reference sequence). The CDR3 consists of 14 residues. V was pared by 6 bases and J by 5 bases, with 6 bases of the junction left unmatched. DNA of the CDR3: TGTGCCAGCAGGCCGGGACTAGCGAACGAGACCCAGTACTTC. Translating gives CASRPGLANETQYF.

The chain joins TRBV19 to TRBJ1-4; TRBD1 matches 9 bases. CDR3 length: 14 residues. V lost 6 bases, J lost 5 bases, and 4 bases stayed unmatched. Germline V gene lookup returns CDR1 LNHDA and CDR2 SQIVND (reference sequence). The CDR3 is CASRSGTGNEKLFF. The CDR3 DNA sequence: TGTGCCAGTAGGAGCGGGACAGGGAATGAAAAACTGTTTTTT.

There are many counts of this clonotype. This chain connects TRBV7-2 to TRBJ2-3; D is uncertain. CDR3 length equals 14 residues. CDR1 and CDR2 (germline): SGHTA, FQGNSA. V lost 5 bases to trimming and J lost 2 bases, with 11 bases between them. CDR3 in DNA: TGTGCCAGCAGCGACCAAAGGTTCACAGATACGCAGTATTTT. It translates to CASSDQRFTDTQYF.

This clonotype has a count of ten or more. The rearrangement uses TRBV2 and TRBJ2-7; 10 nucleotides match TRBD1. This CDR3 spans 13 amino acids. Germline V gene sequence: CDR1 SNHLY, CDR2 FYNNEI. V was pared by 10 bases and J by 3 bases, with 6 bases of the junction left unmatched. The CDR3 spells CATRTGGIYEQYF. CDR3 in DNA: TGTGCCACAAGGACAGGGGGTATCTACGAGCAGTACTTC.

This clonotype was counted many times. The chain employs TRBV19 and TRBJ2-2; TRBD1 or TRBD2 may be the D gene (6 bases each). The CDR3 spans 18 residues. V lost 6 bases and J 5 bases, leaving 25 bases between the germline ends. CDR1 and CDR2 (germline): LNHDA, SQIVND (reference sequence). The CDR3 nucleotides read TGTGCCAGTAGGCCCGGGAGAAGTATCTGGGGGGCTACCGGGGAGCTGTTTTTT. It encodes CASRPGRSIWGATGELFF.

In its sample, this clonotype was seen many times. This chain connects TRBV4-1 to TRBJ1-2, with D unresolved. Germline-derived CDR1 and CDR2 are MGHRA and YSYEKL. V dropped 1 base and J dropped 7 bases, with 10 bases sitting between them. This CDR3 has 13 residues. CDR3 nucleotide sequence: TGCGCCAGCAGCCAAGTATGGATATTTGGCTACACCTTC. It codes for CASSQVWIFGYTF.

The genes are TRBV3-1 and TRBJ1-5; D is perhaps TRBD1 (5 bases). CDR1 and CDR2 (germline): LGHDT, YNNKEL (reference sequence). Trimming shortened V by 2 bases and J by 3 bases, and 11 bases separated the two germline ends. The length of the CDR3 is 15 residues. The CDR3 loop reads CASSQSGDHNQPQHF. The CDR3 bases are TGTGCCAGCAGCCAATCGGGGGACCACAATCAGCCCCAGCATTTT. The variable domain in full, with the rest retrieved from reference TRBV3-1 and TRBJ1-5, is DTAVSQTPKYLVTQMGNDKSIKCEQNLGHDTMYWYKQDSKKFLKIMFSYNNKELIINETVPNRFSPKSPDKAHLNLHINSLELGDSAVYFCASSQSGDHNQPQHFGDGTRLSIL.

The CDR3 loop reads CATSDRNEQFF. CDR3 coding DNA: TGTGCCACCAGTGACCGGAATGAGCAGTTCTTC. The rearrangement joins TRBV24-1 to TRBJ2-1, with D unclear. Germline V gene lookup returns CDR1 KGHDR and CDR2 SFDVKD. This CDR3 spans 11 amino acids. Trimming shortened V by 4 bases and J by 7 bases, and 4 bases separated the two germline ends.

The chain combines TRBV6-1 with TRBJ1-5; no firm D call. CDR1 and CDR2 (germline): MNHNS, SASEGT. V lost 6 bases and J 0 bases, leaving 6 bases between the germline ends. This CDR3 contains 13 residues. The CDR3 protein is CASRPNSNQPQHF. For the CDR3, the DNA is TGTGCCAGCAGGCCGAATAGCAATCAGCCCCAGCATTTT.

The rearrangement links TRBV7-9 to TRBJ1-2; 9 nucleotides agree with TRBD1. The CDR3 extends over 15 amino acids. From germline, CDR1 is SEHNR and CDR2 FQNEAQ (reference sequence). Trimming at V came to 5 bases and at J to 6 bases, leaving 10 bases not matched to a gene. The CDR3 DNA follows: TGTGCCAGCAGCGACACAGGGGGCGGGTTCGATGGCTACACCTTC. This gives the protein CASSDTGGGFDGYTF.

This clonotype has just a few counts. This chain links TRBV27 with TRBJ1-1, with 8 nucleotides matching TRBD1. The CDR3 runs to 14 residues. After removal of 7 bases from V and 5 bases from J, the junction contained 9 bases not matched to a gene. Looked up from germline, CDR1 is MNHEY and CDR2 is SMNVEV (reference sequence). CDR3 residues: CASKDSNRGTEAFF. The DNA for the CDR3 is TGTGCCAGCAAGGACAGTAACAGGGGGACTGAAGCTTTCTTT.

This rearrangement joins TRBV15 to TRBJ1-6; D unresolved. The V gene lost 0 bases and the J gene lost 0 bases, with 3 bases spanning the gap. CDR1 and CDR2 (germline): LNHNV, YYDKDF (reference sequence). The CDR3 runs to 15 residues. CDR3 coding DNA: TGTGCCACCAGCAGAGACAGCTCCTATAATTCACCCCTCCACTTT. Translation: CATSRDSSYNSPLHF.